This T cell receptor beta chain appears in the sequencing data of a study of cytomegalovirus exposure and HLA in healthy donors. The PCR contained 60 Vbeta and 13 Jbeta primers. Sequencing used immunoSEQ multiplex PCR; TCRdb keeps in-frame clones, though not all of them. The sample lists approximately 110,000 clones, 76% occurring once. CDR1 and CDR2 (germline): SGDLS, YYNGEE. The junction had 2 bases not matched to a gene; V was cut back by 4 bases and J by 2 bases. This CDR3 comprises 14 residues. The source of this sequence is a man aged 35 to 55 in good health and CMV-seropositive. Sequencing was carried out using PBMCs. V and J are TRBV9 and TRBJ2-1, with 8 bases that match TRBD2. The CDR3 is CASSMGLAYNEQFF. CDR3 in DNA: TGTGCCAGCAGCATGGGACTAGCCTACAATGAGCAGTTCTTC.